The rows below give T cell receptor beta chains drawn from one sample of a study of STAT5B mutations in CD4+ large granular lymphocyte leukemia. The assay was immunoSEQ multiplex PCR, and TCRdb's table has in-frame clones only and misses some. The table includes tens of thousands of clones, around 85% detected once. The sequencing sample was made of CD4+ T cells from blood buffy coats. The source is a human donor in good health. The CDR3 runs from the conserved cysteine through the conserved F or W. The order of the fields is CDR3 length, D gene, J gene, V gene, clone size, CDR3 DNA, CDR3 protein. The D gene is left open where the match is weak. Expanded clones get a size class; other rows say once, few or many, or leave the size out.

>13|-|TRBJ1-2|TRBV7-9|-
TGTGCCAGCAGCTCCGTTGATCCGTATGGCTACACCTTC
CASSSVDPYGYTF
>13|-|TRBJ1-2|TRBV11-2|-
TGTGCCAGCAGCTTAGGAGGGTTCTATGGCTACACCTTC
CASSLGGFYGYTF
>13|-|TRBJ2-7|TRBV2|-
TGTGCCAGCAAAGGTCGGCAGGACTACGAGCAGTACTTC
CASKGRQDYEQYF
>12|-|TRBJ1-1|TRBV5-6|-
TGTTCAAACAAGGCTGGGGCGAATGAAGCTTTCTTT
CSNKAGANEAFF
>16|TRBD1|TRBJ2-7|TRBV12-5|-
TGTGCTAGTGGTTTGATCCCGGCTAGGGGGCCACACGAGCAGTACTTC
CASGLIPARGPHEQYF
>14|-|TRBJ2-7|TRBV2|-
TGTGCCAGCGTCCCAGGTACCGTCTCCTACGAGCAGTACTTC
CASVPGTVSYEQYF
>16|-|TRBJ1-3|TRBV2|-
TGTGCCAGCAGTGAAAGGGGGGCTGGCTCTGGAAACACCATATATTTT
CASSERGAGSGNTIYF
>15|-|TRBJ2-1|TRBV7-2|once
TGTGCCAGCAGCTTAGCCGAAAGCTCCTACAATGAGCAGTTCTTC
CASSLAESSYNEQFF
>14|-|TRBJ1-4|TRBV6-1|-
TGTGCCAGCAGGTTGACGGGGTCTAATGAAAAACTGTTTTTT
CASRLTGSNEKLFF
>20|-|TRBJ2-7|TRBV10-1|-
TGCGCCAGCACCGCCGGATTACCGACAGTTGGGGTTCCCCCATCCTACGAGCAGTACTTC
CASTAGLPTVGVPPSYEQYF
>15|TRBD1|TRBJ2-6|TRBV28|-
TGTGCCAGCAGTCGACAGGGATCTGGGGCCAACGTCCTGACTTTC
CASSRQGSGANVLTF
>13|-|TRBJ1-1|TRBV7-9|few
TGTGCCAGCAGCTTAGCGCTCAGCACTGAAGCTTTCTTT
CASSLALSTEAFF
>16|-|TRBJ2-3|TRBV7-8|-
TGTGCCAGCACCCCACGGCCCAGCGGGAGCACAGATACGCAGTATTTT
CASTPRPSGSTDTQYF
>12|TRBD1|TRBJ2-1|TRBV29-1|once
TGCAGCGTTGTGGGACAGATAAATGAGCAGTTCTTC
CSVVGQINEQFF
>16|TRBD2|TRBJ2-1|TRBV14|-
TGTGCCAGCAGGCGTTCGGGACTAGCGGGAGGTAATGAGCAGTTCTTC
CASRRSGLAGGNEQFF
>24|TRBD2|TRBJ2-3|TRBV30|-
TGTGCCTGGAGTGTACTCAGCGGGAGGGCTCTATCTCACTCCAGCCGGTCGTCGGCAGATACGCAGTATTTT
CAWSVLSGRALSHSSRSSADTQYF
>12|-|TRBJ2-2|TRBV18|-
TGTGCCAGCTCAAGTCCCACCGGGGAGCTGTTTTTT
CASSSPTGELFF
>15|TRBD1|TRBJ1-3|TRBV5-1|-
TGCGCCAGCAGCCCGACAGGGGGCGGTGGAAACACCATATATTTT
CASSPTGGGGNTIYF
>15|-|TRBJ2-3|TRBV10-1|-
TGCGCCAGCAGCGGGGAGAGGGGCCACACAGATACGCAGTATTTT
CASSGERGHTDTQYF
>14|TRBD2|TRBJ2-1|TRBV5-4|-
TGTGCCAGCAGCTTGGGCGGGAGGTTTCTAGAGCAGTTCTTC
CASSLGGRFLEQFF
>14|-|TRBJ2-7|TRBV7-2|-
TGTGCCAGCAGCTTAGTGGCAAGTTCCTACGAGCAGTACTTC
CASSLVASSYEQYF
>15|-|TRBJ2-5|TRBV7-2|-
TGTGCCAGCAGCTTAATCCCGGACAGAATTGAGACCCAGTACTTC
CASSLIPDRIETQYF
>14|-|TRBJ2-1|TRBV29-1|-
TGCAGCGTTGGCGGGGCCAGCTCCTACAATGAGCAGTTCTTC
CSVGGASSYNEQFF
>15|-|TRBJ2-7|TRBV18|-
TGTGCCAGCTCACCTACCGGGACCGCCTCCTACGAGCAGTACTTC
CASSPTGTASYEQYF
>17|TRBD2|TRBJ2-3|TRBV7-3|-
TGTGCCAGCAGCTTAAAGGGGTCTAGCGGGAGCGCAGATACGCAGTATTTT
CASSLKGSSGSADTQYF
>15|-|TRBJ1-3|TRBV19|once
TGTGCCAGTAGTATTTCCGGGACATTTGGAAACACCATATATTTT
CASSISGTFGNTIYF
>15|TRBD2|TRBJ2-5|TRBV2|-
TGTGCCAGCACCGGGCGGGAGGGCGGATGGGAGACCCAGTACTTC
CASTGREGGWETQYF
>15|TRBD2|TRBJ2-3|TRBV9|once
TGTGCCAGCAGCGTAGTGGGACTAGGAGGAGATACGCAGTATTTT
CASSVVGLGGDTQYF
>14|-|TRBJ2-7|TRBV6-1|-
TGTGCCAGCAGTCAGGGCGCAGGGTCCTACGAGCAGTACTTC
CASSQGAGSYEQYF
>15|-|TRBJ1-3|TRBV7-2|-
TGTGCCAGCAGCTTAGAGCCCGATACTGGAAACACCATATATTTT
CASSLEPDTGNTIYF
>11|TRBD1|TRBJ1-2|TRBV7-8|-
TGTGCCAGCTCCAGGGGGTATGGCTACACCTTC
CASSRGYGYTF
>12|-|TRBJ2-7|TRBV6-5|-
TGTGCCAGCAGTAACGAGGGCTACGAGCAGTACTTC
CASSNEGYEQYF
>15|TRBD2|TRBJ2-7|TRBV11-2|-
TGTGCCAGCAGCCCCGGACTAGCGGCTTCCTACGAGCAGTACTTC
CASSPGLAASYEQYF
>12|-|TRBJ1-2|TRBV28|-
TGTGCCAGCAGTACGACAGCGAGCGGCTACACCTTC
CASSTTASGYTF
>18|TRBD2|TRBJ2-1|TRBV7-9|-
TGTGCCAGCAGGAAGGGACTAGCGGGAGGCCCTATCGACAATGAGCAGTTCTTC
CASRKGLAGGPIDNEQFF
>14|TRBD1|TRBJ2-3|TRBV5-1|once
TGCGCCAGCAGCTTAGGACAGGGGCCAGATACGCAGTATTTT
CASSLGQGPDTQYF
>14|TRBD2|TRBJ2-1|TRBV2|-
TGTGCCGGCACGCGGGAGGTCTCCTACAATGAGCAGTTCTTC
CAGTREVSYNEQFF
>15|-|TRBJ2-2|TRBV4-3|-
TGCGCCAGCAGCCAAGGGGGGGCCCACACCGGGGAGCTGTTTTTT
CASSQGGAHTGELFF
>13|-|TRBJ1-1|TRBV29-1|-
TGCAGCGTTGAAGATTCCCGGTACACTGAAGCTTTCTTT
CSVEDSRYTEAFF
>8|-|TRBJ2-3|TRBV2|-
TGTGCCAGGGGGAGGCAGTATTTT
CARGRQYF
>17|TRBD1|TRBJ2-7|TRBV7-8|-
TGTGCCAGCAGCTCCACCTTGTTTGGGACAGCATCCTACGAGCAGTACTTC
CASSSTLFGTASYEQYF
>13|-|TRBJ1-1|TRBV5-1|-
TGCGCCAGCAGCCCAACTGGAAACACTGAAGCTTTCTTT
CASSPTGNTEAFF
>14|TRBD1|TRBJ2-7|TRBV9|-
TGTGCCAGCAGCTCAAGGACAGGGTCCTACGAGCAGTACTTC
CASSSRTGSYEQYF
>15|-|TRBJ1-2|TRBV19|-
TGTGCCAGTAGTATACCTTCCACAGGGTACTATGGCTACACCTTC
CASSIPSTGYYGYTF
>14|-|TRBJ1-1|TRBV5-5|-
TGTGCCAGCAGCTTGGAGTGGGGCAGCTCTGAAGCTTTCTTT
CASSLEWGSSEAFF
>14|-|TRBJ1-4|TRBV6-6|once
TGTGCCAGCAGTTACGCCCAGGGTTATGAAAAACTGTTTTTT
CASSYAQGYEKLFF